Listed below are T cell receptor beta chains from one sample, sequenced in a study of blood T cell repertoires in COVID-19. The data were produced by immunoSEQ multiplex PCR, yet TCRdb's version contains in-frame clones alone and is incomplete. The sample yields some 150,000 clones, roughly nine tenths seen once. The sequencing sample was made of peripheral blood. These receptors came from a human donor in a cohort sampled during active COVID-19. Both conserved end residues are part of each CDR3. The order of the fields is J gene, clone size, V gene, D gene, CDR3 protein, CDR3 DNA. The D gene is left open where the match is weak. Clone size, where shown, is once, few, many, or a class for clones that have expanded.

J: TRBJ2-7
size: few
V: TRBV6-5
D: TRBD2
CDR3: CASTSSRLAGRWYF
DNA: TGTGCCAGCACCAGTTCTCGACTAGCGGGTCGATGGTACTTC

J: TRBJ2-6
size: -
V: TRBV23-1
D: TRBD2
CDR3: CASRVTSGGLSGANVLTF
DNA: TGCGCCAGCAGGGTGACTAGCGGGGGTCTCTCTGGGGCCAACGTCCTGACTTTC

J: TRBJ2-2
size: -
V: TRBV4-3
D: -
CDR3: CASSQSGQYLNTGELFF
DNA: TGCGCCAGCAGCCAATCCGGACAGTACCTGAACACCGGGGAGCTGTTTTTT

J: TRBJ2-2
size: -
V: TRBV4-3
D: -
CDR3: CASSQVSGRGPSEELFF
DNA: TGCGCCAGCAGCCAAGTCTCGGGCAGGGGACCCTCTGAGGAGCTGTTTTTT

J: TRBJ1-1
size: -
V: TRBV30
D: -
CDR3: CAWRQVEAFF
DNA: TGTGCCTGGAGACAGGTTGAAGCTTTCTTT

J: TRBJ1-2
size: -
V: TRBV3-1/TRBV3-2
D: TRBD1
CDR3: CASSQASGGRGYGYTF
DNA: TGTGCCAGCAGCCAAGCTTCAGGGGGCAGAGGCTATGGCTACACCTTC

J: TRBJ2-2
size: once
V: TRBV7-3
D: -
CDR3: CASSLGTTTNTGELFF
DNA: TGTGCCAGCAGCCTTGGGACAACAACGAACACCGGGGAGCTGTTTTTT

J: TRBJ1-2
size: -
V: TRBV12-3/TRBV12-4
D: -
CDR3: CASSLGRGYGYTF
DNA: TGTGCCAGCAGTTTAGGGAGGGGCTATGGCTACACCTTC

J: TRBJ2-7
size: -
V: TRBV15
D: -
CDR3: CATSRGGGRGRTYEQYF
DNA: TGTGCCACCAGCAGAGGGGGGGGCAGGGGAAGGACCTACGAGCAGTACTTC

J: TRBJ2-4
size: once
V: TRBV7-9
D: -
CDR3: CASSQQGAKNIQCF
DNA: TGTGCCAGCAGCCAACAGGGAGCCAAAAACATTCAGTGCTTC

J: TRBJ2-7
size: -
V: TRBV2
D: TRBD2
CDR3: CASRPGLVAYEQYF
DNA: TGTGCCAGCAGGCCGGGACTAGTGGCCTACGAGCAGTACTTC

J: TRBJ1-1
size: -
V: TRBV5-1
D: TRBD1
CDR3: CASSVVQGARYTEAFF
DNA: TGCGCCAGCAGCGTAGTACAGGGGGCGAGATACACTGAAGCTTTCTTT

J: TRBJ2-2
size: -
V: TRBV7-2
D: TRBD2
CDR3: CASSLAGGGAPGELFF
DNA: TGTGCCAGCAGCTTAGCCGGCGGGGGGGCCCCCGGGGAGCTGTTTTTT

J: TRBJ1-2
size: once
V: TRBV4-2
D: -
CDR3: CASSQDLNYGYTF
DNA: TGTGCCAGCAGCCAAGATCTTAACTATGGCTACACCTTC

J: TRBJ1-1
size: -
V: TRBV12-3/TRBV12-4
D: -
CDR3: CASTKSMNTEAFF
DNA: TGTGCCAGCACCAAATCAATGAACACTGAAGCTTTCTTT

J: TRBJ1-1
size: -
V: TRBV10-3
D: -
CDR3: CAISMGGSENTEAFF
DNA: TGTGCCATCAGCATGGGAGGAAGCGAGAACACTGAAGCTTTCTTT

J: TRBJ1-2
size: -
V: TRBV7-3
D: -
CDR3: CASSPTEAIPYGYTF
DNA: TGTGCCAGCAGCCCGACCGAAGCGATTCCCTATGGCTACACCTTC

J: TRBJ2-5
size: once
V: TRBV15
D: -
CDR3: CATSRGKGETQYF
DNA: TGTGCCACCAGCAGAGGGAAGGGGGAGACCCAGTACTTC

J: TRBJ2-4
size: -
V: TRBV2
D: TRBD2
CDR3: CASNLAGGAKNIQYF
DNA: TGTGCCAGCAACCTAGCGGGGGGGGCCAAAAACATTCAGTACTTC

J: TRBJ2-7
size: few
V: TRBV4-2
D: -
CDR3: CASSSKEFGSEGDEQYF
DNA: TGTGCCAGCAGCTCCAAGGAATTTGGTAGTGAGGGGGACGAGCAGTACTTC

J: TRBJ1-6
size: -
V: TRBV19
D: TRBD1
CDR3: CASTGQGTAPLHF
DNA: TGTGCCAGTACGGGACAGGGGACAGCCCCCCTCCACTTT

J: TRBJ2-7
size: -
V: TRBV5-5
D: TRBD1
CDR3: CASRRETGASYEQYF
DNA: TGTGCCAGCAGACGCGAGACAGGGGCTTCCTACGAGCAGTACTTC

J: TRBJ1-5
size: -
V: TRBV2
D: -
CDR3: CASWGDDNNQPQHF
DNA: TGTGCCAGCTGGGGGGATGATAACAATCAGCCCCAGCATTTT

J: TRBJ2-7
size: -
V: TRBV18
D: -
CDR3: CASSQASYEQYF
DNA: TGTGCCAGCTCACAAGCCTCCTACGAGCAGTACTTC

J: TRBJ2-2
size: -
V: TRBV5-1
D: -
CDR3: CASTEQQANTGELFF
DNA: TGCGCCAGCACCGAACAACAGGCGAACACCGGGGAGCTGTTTTTT

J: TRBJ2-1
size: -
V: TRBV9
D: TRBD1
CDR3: CASNRGQGNEQFF
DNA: TGTGCCAGCAACCGGGGACAGGGGAATGAGCAGTTCTTC

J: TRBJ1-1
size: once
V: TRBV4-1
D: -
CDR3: CASSQAGANTEAFF
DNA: TGCGCCAGCAGCCAAGCAGGGGCAAACACTGAAGCTTTCTTT

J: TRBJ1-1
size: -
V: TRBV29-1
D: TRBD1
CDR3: CSVTQGATTEAFF
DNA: TGCAGCGTCACACAGGGGGCGACAACTGAAGCTTTCTTT

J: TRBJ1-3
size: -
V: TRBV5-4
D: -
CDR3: CASSLGSGTSLSGNTIYF
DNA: TGTGCCAGCAGCTTGGGGTCCGGGACAAGCCTCTCTGGAAACACCATATATTTT

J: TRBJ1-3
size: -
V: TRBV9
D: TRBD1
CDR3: CASSVEGQGGNTIYF
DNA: TGTGCCAGCAGCGTAGAGGGACAGGGGGGAAACACCATATATTTT

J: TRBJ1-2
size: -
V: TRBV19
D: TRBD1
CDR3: CASSNNRGLRYGYTF
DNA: TGTGCCAGTAGTAACAACAGGGGGCTTCGGTATGGCTACACCTTC

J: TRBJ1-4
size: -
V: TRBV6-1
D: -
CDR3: CASSGLRGWGIDGEKLFF
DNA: TGTGCCAGCAGTGGACTAAGGGGGTGGGGTATAGATGGTGAAAAACTGTTTTTT

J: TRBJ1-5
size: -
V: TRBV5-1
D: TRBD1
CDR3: CASSKGQDQPQHF
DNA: TGCGCCAGCAGCAAGGGACAGGATCAGCCCCAGCATTTT

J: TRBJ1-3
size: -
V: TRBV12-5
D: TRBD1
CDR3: CASGLSTGGASGNTIYF
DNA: TGTGCTAGTGGTTTGTCGACAGGGGGAGCATCTGGAAACACCATATATTTT

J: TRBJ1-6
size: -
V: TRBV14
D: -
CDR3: CASSDRGLSNSPLHF
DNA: TGTGCCAGCAGCGACCGGGGTTTGTCGAATTCACCCCTCCACTTT

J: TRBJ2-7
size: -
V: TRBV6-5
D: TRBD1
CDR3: CASTHRTGGSYEQYF
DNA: TGTGCCAGCACCCACCGGACAGGGGGCTCCTACGAGCAGTACTTC

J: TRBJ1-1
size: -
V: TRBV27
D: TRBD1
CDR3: CASSLSGQFTEAFF
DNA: TGTGCCAGCAGTTTATCGGGACAGTTCACTGAAGCTTTCTTT

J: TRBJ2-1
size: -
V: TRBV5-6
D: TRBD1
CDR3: CASSLGTGDPYNEQFF
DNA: TGTGCCAGCAGCTTGGGGACAGGGGATCCCTACAATGAGCAGTTCTTC

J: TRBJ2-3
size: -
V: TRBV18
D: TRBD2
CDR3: CASIAGTSGGASTDTQYF
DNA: TGTGCCAGCATCGCGGGGACTAGCGGGGGGGCGAGCACAGATACGCAGTATTTT

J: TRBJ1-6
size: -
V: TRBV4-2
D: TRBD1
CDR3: CASSLSTGKYSPLHF
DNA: TGTGCCAGCAGCCTTTCGACAGGGAAGTACTCACCCCTCCACTTT

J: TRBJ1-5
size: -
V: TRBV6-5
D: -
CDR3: CASSKRGERNQPQHF
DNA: TGTGCCAGCAGTAAACGGGGAGAACGAAATCAGCCCCAGCATTTT

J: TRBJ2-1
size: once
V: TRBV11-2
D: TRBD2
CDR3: CASRPAGGPYNEQFF
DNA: TGTGCCAGCAGGCCGGCGGGGGGCCCCTACAATGAGCAGTTCTTC

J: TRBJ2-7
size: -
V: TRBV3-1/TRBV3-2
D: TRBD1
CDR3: CASSNPGQGRWEQYF
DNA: TGTGCCAGCAGTAATCCGGGACAGGGTAGGTGGGAGCAGTACTTC

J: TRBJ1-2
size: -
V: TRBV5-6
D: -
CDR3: CASSEVGREKGYTF
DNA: TGTGCCAGCAGCGAGGTGGGGAGGGAGAAGGGCTACACCTTC

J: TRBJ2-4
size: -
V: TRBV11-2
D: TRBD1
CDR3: CASSGQVGGNIQYF
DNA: TGTGCCAGCAGCGGACAGGTGGGCGGCAACATTCAGTACTTC

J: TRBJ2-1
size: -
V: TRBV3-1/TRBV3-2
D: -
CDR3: CASSPWKGFGEQFF
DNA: TGTGCCAGCAGCCCCTGGAAGGGGTTCGGTGAGCAGTTCTTC

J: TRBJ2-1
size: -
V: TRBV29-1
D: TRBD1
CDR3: CSVGTGGGDEQFF
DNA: TGCAGCGTGGGGACAGGCGGTGGGGATGAGCAGTTCTTC

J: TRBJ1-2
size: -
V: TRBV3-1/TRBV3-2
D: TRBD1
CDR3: CASSQADRGGGYTF
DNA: TGTGCCAGCAGCCAAGCTGACAGGGGCGGAGGCTACACCTTC

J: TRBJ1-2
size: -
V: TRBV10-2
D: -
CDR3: CASSESGASYGYTF
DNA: TGCGCCAGCAGTGAGTCGGGGGCCTCTTATGGCTACACCTTC